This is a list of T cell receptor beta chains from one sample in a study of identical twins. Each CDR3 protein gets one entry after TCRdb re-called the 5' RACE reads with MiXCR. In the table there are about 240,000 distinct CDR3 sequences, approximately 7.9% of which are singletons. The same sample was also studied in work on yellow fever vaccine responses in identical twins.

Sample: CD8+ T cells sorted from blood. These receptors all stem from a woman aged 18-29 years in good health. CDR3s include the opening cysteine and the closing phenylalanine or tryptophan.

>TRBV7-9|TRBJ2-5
CASSLMTGRYQETQYF
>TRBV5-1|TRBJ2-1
CASSADGRSYNEQFF
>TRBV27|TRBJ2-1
CASSISSSYNEQFF
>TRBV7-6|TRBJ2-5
CASSRRDSLETQYF
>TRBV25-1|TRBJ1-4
CASSERDGTNEKLFF
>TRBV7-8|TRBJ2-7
CASSLGLAGLYEQYF
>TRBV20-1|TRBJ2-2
CCAKKTSSGQNTGELFF
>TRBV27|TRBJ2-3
CASSSPAHGWDTQYF
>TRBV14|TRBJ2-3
CASSPTRRDTQYF
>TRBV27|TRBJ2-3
CASSFLRGSADTQYF
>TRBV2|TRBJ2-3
CASSEGGAVNRDTQYF
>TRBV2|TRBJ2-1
CASAPGSSYNEQFF
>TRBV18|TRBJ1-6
CASSPGGAPPNSPLHF
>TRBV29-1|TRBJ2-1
CSVLSGRGYNEQFF
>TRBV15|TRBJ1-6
CATSRDLASYNSPLHF
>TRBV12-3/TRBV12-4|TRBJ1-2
CASSLDRNGYTF
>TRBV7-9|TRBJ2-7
CASSVQGGEQYF
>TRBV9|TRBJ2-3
CASSGRASTDTQYF
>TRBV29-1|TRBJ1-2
CSVEARLGTGTVSYGYTF
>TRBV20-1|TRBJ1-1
CSARGELDTEAFF
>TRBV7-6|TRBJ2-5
CASSSWQTEETQYF
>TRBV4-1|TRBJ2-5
CASSPRTSGATQETQYF
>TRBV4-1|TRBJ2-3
CASSQEPRGWDTQYF
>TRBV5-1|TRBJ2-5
CASSGRLAGDQETQYF
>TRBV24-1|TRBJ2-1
CATSPGISIYNEQFF
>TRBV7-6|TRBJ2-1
CASSNLGESSYNEQFF
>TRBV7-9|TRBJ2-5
CASSIIGLAGRETQYF
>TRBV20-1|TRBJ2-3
CSARDWTSGSLSSTDTQYF
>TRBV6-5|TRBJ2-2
CASSYYGFGNTGELFF
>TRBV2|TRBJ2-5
CASLPRRTEETQYF
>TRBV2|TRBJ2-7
CAGVKTGAYEQYF
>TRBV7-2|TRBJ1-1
CASSSVVPEAFF
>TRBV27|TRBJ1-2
CASSEVRSPNYGYTF
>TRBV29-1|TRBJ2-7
CSVESSGGYEQYF
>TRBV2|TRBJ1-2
CASTPEGTLWNYGYTF
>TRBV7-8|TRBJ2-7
CASSPGHPYEQYF
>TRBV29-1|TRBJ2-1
CSVFPLGALYNEQFF
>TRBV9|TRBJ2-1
CASSGTGTRENEQFF
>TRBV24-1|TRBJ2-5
CATSDWGLAGVETQYF
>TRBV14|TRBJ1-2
CASSQTGDQGYTF
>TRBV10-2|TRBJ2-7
CASGDLSEYEQYF